This TCR beta chain was sequenced for a study of blood T cell repertoires in COVID-19. Across the study: Samples came from the United States, Italy and Spain, spanning acute and convalescent COVID-19. In each case, the material was cDNA or gDNA derived from T cells, B-cell-depleted T cells, or PBMCs.

This clone was counted only a few times. Germline V CDR1 and CDR2: KGHSH, LQKENI. V dropped 5 bases and J dropped 1; count of bases not matched to a gene: 3. This CDR3 region has 15 residues. Original processing notes: Amplification from reference gene primers served as the basis for estimated nucleated cell counts. Assay used: immunoSEQ multiplex PCR; TCRdb lists only in-frame clones, some missing. V and J calls and clone size are given by that table; D and trimming were obtained from the DNA. Here the sample spans approximately 230,000 clones, roughly 88% being singletons. This sequence joins TRBV18 and TRBJ1-1; 11 bases line up with TRBD1. This sequence was found in a man aged 25 to 45 who had recovered from COVID-19. Sequenced: peripheral blood. CDR3 sequence (DNA): TGTGCCAGCTCAACCGGACAGGGGGCGAACACTGAAGCTTTCTTT. Translation: CASSTGQGANTEAFF.